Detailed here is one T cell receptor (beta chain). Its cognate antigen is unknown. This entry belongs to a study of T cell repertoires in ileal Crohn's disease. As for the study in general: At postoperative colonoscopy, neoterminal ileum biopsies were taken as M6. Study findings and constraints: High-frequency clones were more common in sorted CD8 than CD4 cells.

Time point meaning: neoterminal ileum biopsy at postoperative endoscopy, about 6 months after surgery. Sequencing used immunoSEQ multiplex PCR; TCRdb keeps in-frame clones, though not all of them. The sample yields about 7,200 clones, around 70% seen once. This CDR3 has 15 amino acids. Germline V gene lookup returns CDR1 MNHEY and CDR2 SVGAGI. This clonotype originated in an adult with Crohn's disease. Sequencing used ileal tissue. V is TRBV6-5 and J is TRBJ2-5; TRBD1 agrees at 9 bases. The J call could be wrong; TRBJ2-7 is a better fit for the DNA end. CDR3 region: CASSYTWDRENEQYF. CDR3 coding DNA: TGTGCCAGCAGTTACACCTGGGACAGGGAAAACGAGCAGTACTTC.